The T cell receptor beta chain described here comes from a study of T cell responses to AZD1222 COVID-19 vaccine (dated by TCRdb to the early 2020s). About the study as a whole: AZD1222 recipients whose second dose came at about 4 weeks and those whose second dose came at about 12 weeks were combined into one group, since spike-specific TCR depth and breadth did not differ between the two schedules. A total of approximately 250 trial participants underwent TCR sequencing, of whom 207 had received two doses of AZD1222 and approximately 25 had received two doses of the MenACWY control vaccine. Trial participants were enrolled by age into 18-55, 56-69 and 70-plus year subgroups, with 148, 28 and 57 TCR-sequenced participants respectively.

The CDR3 regions of human TCRbeta chains were analyzed by immunosequencing. On the study's bioinformatics: TCRs in the repertoires were matched against a reference library of SARS-CoV-2-specific TCRs that had been generated with the MIRA antigen-specificity platform. Breadth was defined as the fraction of unique TCRs that were SARS-CoV-2-associated, and depth was defined as the fraction of total T cells that were SARS-CoV-2-associated. Using the MIRA data, every spike-specific TCR was mapped to the spike region that the TCR reacted to and assigned to either a CD4 or a CD8 class. Log10-transformed breadth and depth values were compared by one-way ANOVA with Sidak's multiple comparisons tests. Drawn from immuneACCESS, this table holds only the in-frame rearrangements with V and J called that TCRdb kept. Clones are partly lost; checked studies trace under half to an unresolved V gene and leave the rest unexplained. V and J calls and clone size are as listed in that table; D and trimming were resolved from the DNA. For this sample the table gives tens of thousands of clones, of which approximately 90% were detected only once. The ten largest make up 5.7% of the sample.

General conclusions and limits of the study: Participants were mostly white British and included more females than males, and it was suggested by the authors that clonal diversity may have been underestimated. In the small 56-69-year group, the increase in depth fell short of significance, most likely because of low power. Only a handful of AZD1222 recipients were SARS-CoV-2 seropositive at baseline, limiting conclusions about previously exposed vaccinees. After two AZD1222 doses, spike-specific TCR breadth and depth were significantly higher than at day 0 and than in MenACWY recipients. Nearly half of unique spike-specific TCRs reportedly recognized epitopes outside regions mutated in the B.1.351 and B.1.1.7 variants. Vaccine-associated CD4 TCRs spanned the whole spike protein, with dominant responses in regions 160-218 and 743-854. Because no day 14 peak-response samples were available, the repertoires could be characterized only after the peak T cell response.

The time point tag for this specimen amounts to: baseline before first vaccination. Vaccinee samples were obtained from the UK trials COV001 and COV002, which included a single-blind randomized controlled phase 2/3 trial of AZD1222 (ChAdOx1 nCoV-19) in healthy adults. Trial participant PBMC samples were collected at day 0 and day 28 after the second dose for TCRbeta chain sequencing. On this clone: The antigen it recognizes is unknown. Per-base quality was not reported, and no clone a single base away is much larger than it.

The sequence came from an adult in good health. The material was peripheral blood, obtained on day 0 of AZD1222 vaccination.

The sequenced DNA is TGTGCCTGGTCCTCCTACGAGCAGTACTTC. This codes for CAWSSYEQYF. The chain is encoded by TRBV30 joined to TRBJ2-7; no D gene is confidently identified. The germline V gene (reference sequence) gives CDR1 as GTSNPN and CDR2 as SVGIG. The V end loses 5 bases and the J end loses 0 bases, and a stretch of 2 bases separates them. The CDR3 spans 10 residues, from the cysteine through the phenylalanine. The CDR3 DNA has 30 bases and is translated from base 1.